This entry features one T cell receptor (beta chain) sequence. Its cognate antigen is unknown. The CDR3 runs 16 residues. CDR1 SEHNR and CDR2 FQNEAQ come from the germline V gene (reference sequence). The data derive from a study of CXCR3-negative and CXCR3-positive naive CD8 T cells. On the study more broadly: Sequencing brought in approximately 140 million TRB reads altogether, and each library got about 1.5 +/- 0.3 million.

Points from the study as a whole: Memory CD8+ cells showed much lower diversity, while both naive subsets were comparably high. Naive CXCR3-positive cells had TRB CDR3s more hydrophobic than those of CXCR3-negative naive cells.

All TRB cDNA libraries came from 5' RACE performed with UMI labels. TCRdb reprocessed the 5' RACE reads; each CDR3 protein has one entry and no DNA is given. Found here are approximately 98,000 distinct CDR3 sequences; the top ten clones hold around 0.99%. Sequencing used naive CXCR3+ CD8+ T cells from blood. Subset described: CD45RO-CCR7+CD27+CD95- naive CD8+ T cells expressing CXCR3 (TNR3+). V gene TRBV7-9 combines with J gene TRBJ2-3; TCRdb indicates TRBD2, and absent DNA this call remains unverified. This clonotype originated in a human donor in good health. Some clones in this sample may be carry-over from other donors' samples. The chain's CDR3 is CASSPSGGANTDTQYF.